This T cell receptor beta chain was identified in a study of cytomegalovirus exposure and HLA in healthy donors. Study context: A preliminary data release comprised 91 million or so unique TCRs obtained from HLA-typed donors. Study-wide results and limits: Most TCRs appeared rarely, but some public TCRs recurred in many donors. Later, an analysis found that common viral pathogens appeared to be linked with several of the most significant clusters. The study labeled 150 to 200 TCR beta chains cytomegalovirus-associated.

The V and J ends lost 4 bases and 9 bases, in that order; junction bases with no gene match: 11. The CDR3 is 15 residues long. Germline V gene lookup returns CDR1 SQVTM and CDR2 ANQGSEA. With regard to this clone: What it recognizes is unknown.

Researchers ran the PCR with 60 Vbeta and 13 Jbeta primers. Profiling relied on immunoSEQ multiplex PCR, and the TCRdb table lists in-frame clones only, not all of them. The sample has 95,000 to 110,000 clones, roughly 82% seen once. Material for sequencing was PBMCs. The chain carries TRBV29-1 and TRBJ2-1; TRBD2 agrees at 11 bases. This receptor was taken from a male donor in good health and CMV-seronegative. CDR3 sequence: CSVVGGTSGIVEQFF. For the CDR3, the DNA is TGCAGCGTTGTTGGTGGGACTAGCGGCATAGTTGAGCAGTTCTTC.